The 23 T cell receptor beta chains below come from one sample, sequenced in a study of beta chain bispecific antibodies for T cell cancers. Whole-study results and caveats: Anti-TRBV12 exposure, compared with anti-CD19, reduced the TRBV12-3 proportion of TRBV signal by around 99%. Normal T cells contributed less of the targeted TRBV signal than the leukemia cells did.

Blood mononuclear cells were expanded for 3 to 4 days using either OKT3 anti-CD3 antibody or CD3/CD28 beads. No antigen has been identified for these receptors. TCRdb itself ran the 5' RACE reads through MiXCR, one entry per CDR3 protein. The sample consists of some 20,000 distinct CDR3 sequences, about 2% of them appearing once. The source was healthy donor T cells cultured with leukemia cells, collected from a culture containing a bispecific antibody targeting TCR Vbeta12. The receptors here all came from a human donor in good health. Some clones in this sample may be carry-over from other donors' samples.

This clonotype was seen ten or more times. The chain uses TRBV2 and TRBJ2-3, with D unresolved. Germline values: CDR1 SNHLY, CDR2 FYNNEI. Trimming left V 7 bases short and J 1 base short, with 21 bases between. The CDR3 has 17 residues. CDR3 nucleotide sequence: TGTGCCAGCAACTCAGAACCTTGTCGACAATGCACAGATACGCAGTATTTT. Protein: CASNSEPCRQCTDTQYF.

This clonotype was picked up many times. The chain links TRBV13 to TRBJ2-7; 10 bases match TRBD1. The germline gives CDR1 PRHDT, CDR2 FYEKMQ (reference sequence). The CDR3 spans 14 residues. The trim removed 5 bases at V and 4 bases at J, leaving 5 bases unmatched. This chain's CDR3 is CASSNRTGGYEQYF. DNA for the CDR3: TGTGCCAGCAGCAATAGGACAGGGGGTTACGAGCAGTACTTC.

This clonotype was recorded at least ten times. The chain is built from TRBV5-6 and TRBJ2-1; TRBD1 agrees at 8 bases. Trimming removed 2 bases from V and 9 bases from J; junction bases left unmatched: 1. Germline CDR1 SGHDT, CDR2 YYEEEE. CDR3 length: 12 amino acids. The CDR3 sequence is CASSLQGGEQFF. CDR3 DNA sequence: TGTGCCAGCAGCTTACAGGGGGGTGAGCAGTTCTTC.

This clonotype counts as medium-sized (0.01 to 0.1%). The rearrangement uses TRBV11-2 and TRBJ1-5; D is unresolved. The V gene lost 5 bases and the J gene lost 2 bases, with 10 bases spanning the gap. This CDR3 region has 14 residues. Germline lookup yields CDR1 SGHAT and CDR2 FQNNGV. CDR3 in amino acids: CASSGGVGNQPQHF. CDR3 in DNA: TGTGCCAGCAGCGGCGGAGTTGGCAATCAGCCCCAGCATTTT.

Within the sample, this clonotype is medium-sized (0.01 to 0.1%). The V and J genes are TRBV10-2 and TRBJ2-1; possibly TRBD2 for D (5 bases). Trimming stripped 3 bases from V and 4 bases from J, with 19 bases between. Germline V lookup: CDR1 WSHSY, CDR2 SAAADI. There are 17 residues in the CDR3. The CDR3 reads CASSDGPGSREYNEQFF. CDR3 nucleotide sequence: TGCGCCAGCAGTGACGGACCGGGGTCGAGAGAATACAATGAGCAGTTCTTC.

The table lists this clonotype with many counts. J is TRBJ1-1 and V is TRBV7-9; D unresolved. CDR1 is SEHNR and CDR2 is FQNEAQ in the germline V gene (reference sequence). V was shortened by 2 bases and J by 4 bases, with 8 bases between the two germline ends. The CDR3 runs to 13 residues. The CDR3 DNA reads as TGTGCCAGCAGCTTACAGGCTTCCACTGAAGCTTTCTTT. Amino acid sequence: CASSLQASTEAFF.

This clonotype has at least ten counts. The rearrangement links TRBV11-2 to TRBJ2-3; perhaps TRBD1 as D (6 bases). V gave up 5 bases and J gave up 4 bases, with 13 bases separating them. The CDR3 has 14 amino acids. Germline lookup yields CDR1 SGHAT and CDR2 FQNNGV. The CDR3 DNA reads TGTGCCAGCAGCCCGCCCCAGGGGCCAGATACGCAGTATTTT. This translates into CASSPPQGPDTQYF.

The rearrangement joins TRBV19 to TRBJ2-7; D call uncertain. Germline CDR1 reads LNHDA; CDR2 reads SQIVND (reference sequence). The CDR3 consists of 15 residues. V was trimmed by 8 bases and J by 2 bases, leaving 19 bases between them. This CDR3 reads CASAVGMAVTYEQYF. CDR3 sequence (DNA): TGTGCCAGTGCGGTTGGGATGGCAGTCACCTACGAGCAGTACTTC.

This clonotype ranks as medium-sized. This chain joins TRBV7-9 and TRBJ2-3, with no clear D. V was clipped by 2 bases and J by 0 bases, with 12 bases between them. Germline V gene data show CDR1 as SEHNR and CDR2 as FQNEAQ (reference sequence). This CDR3 spans 16 amino acids. The CDR3 protein is CASSLTTSSSTDTQYF. DNA for the CDR3: TGTGCCAGCAGCTTAACGACTTCCTCTAGCACAGATACGCAGTATTTT.

In this sample, this clonotype turned up many times. The chain recombines TRBV12-3 or TRBV12-4 with TRBJ2-2, with TRBD1 as a possible D gene (5 bases). The germline V and J ends were trimmed by 7 bases and 0 bases, with 12 bases remaining between them. The CDR3 runs 15 residues. CDR3 nucleotides: TGTGCCAGCAACCCAAGGGGTCCGAACACCGGGGAGCTGTTTTTT. This sequence encodes CASNPRGPNTGELFF.

This clonotype was picked up many times. The genes are TRBV5-1 and TRBJ2-7; no clear D. Per germline, CDR1 SGHRS and CDR2 YFSETQ. The CDR3 loop spans 11 amino acids. V lost 5 bases and J lost 2, with 5 bases in between. The CDR3 reads CASRGTYEQYF. The CDR3, as DNA: TGCGCCAGCAGGGGGACCTACGAGCAGTACTTC.

Within the sample, this clonotype is medium-sized. V gene TRBV4-1 combines with J gene TRBJ2-2; TRBD2 is a possible D gene (5 bases). V was clipped by 4 bases and J by 5 bases, with 14 bases between them. This CDR3 contains 15 residues. The germline gives CDR1 MGHRA, CDR2 YSYEKL. In DNA, the CDR3 is TGCGCCAGCAGCCCCGAGACTACTCTAACCGGGGAGCTGTTTTTT. It codes for CASSPETTLTGELFF.

In this sample, this clonotype turned up many times. The chain has TRBV29-1 and TRBJ2-6, with a tentative D call TRBD1 (6 bases). With 3 bases removed from V and 1 base from J, the gap between germline ends came to 7 bases. Germline lookup yields CDR1 SQVTM and CDR2 ANQGSEA. The CDR3 is made up of 14 amino acids. The CDR3 DNA is TGCAGCGTTGACCAGGGGTCTGGGGCCAACGTCCTGACTTTC. Translation: CSVDQGSGANVLTF.

This clonotype has a count of ten or more. The chain carries TRBV7-2 and TRBJ1-1; TRBD1 matches 8 bases. The germline CDR1 and CDR2 sequences are SGHTA and FQGNSA. Trimming at V came to 2 bases and at J to 5 bases, leaving 4 bases not matched to a gene. This CDR3 is 14 amino acids long. The CDR3 loop is CASSLQGASTEAFF. The CDR3 nucleotides read TGTGCCAGCAGCTTACAGGGGGCGAGTACTGAAGCTTTCTTT.

This clonotype was detected ten times or more. This chain uses TRBV11-1 with TRBJ1-3; D perhaps matches TRBD1 (6 bases). V shed 5 bases and J shed 4 bases, with 15 bases lying between them. The CDR3 totals 15 residues. The germline CDR1 and CDR2 sequences are SGHAT and FQDESV (reference sequence). The CDR3 DNA reads as TGTGCCAGCAGCCCACGACAGGAAGCCGGAAACACCATATATTTT. Its protein is CASSPRQEAGNTIYF.

In its sample, this clonotype was seen many times. This chain joins TRBV4-1 and TRBJ1-1; a possible D gene is TRBD1 (5 bases). Germline V gives CDR1 MGHRA, CDR2 YSYEKL. The CDR3 has 14 residues. The V gene lost 5 bases and the J gene lost 6 bases, with 16 bases spanning the gap. The CDR3 sequence is CASSSTGGTPEAFF. In nucleotides, the CDR3 is TGCGCCAGCAGCTCAACAGGAGGGACCCCTGAAGCTTTCTTT.

Ten or more counts support this clonotype. The V and J genes are TRBV4-2 and TRBJ1-5; TRBD1 aligns across 7 bases. Germline V lookup: CDR1 LGHNA, CDR2 YNFKEQ. The CDR3 extends over 14 amino acids. V lost 0 bases to trimming and J lost 8 bases; unmatched junction nucleotides: 4. The CDR3 nucleotides are TGTGCCAGCAGCCAAGATAAGGGGGCGAAGCCCCAGCATTTT. It specifies CASSQDKGAKPQHF.

This clonotype has ten or more counts. V and J are TRBV4-2 and TRBJ1-2; D is ambiguous. The CDR3 extends over 21 amino acids. V shed 2 bases and J shed 0 bases, with 28 bases lying between them. The germline V gene has CDR1 LGHNA and CDR2 YNFKEQ. CDR3 sequence reads: CASSQMVLDRTTLWTNYGYTF. CDR3 bases: TGTGCCAGCAGCCAAATGGTTCTCGACCGGACCACCCTCTGGACTAACTATGGCTACACCTTC.

This chain links TRBV7-8 with TRBJ2-7; no clear D. CDR3 length: 13 amino acids. Trimming took 5 bases from V and 4 from J, leaving 12 bases between them. Germline CDR1 is SGHVS and CDR2 is FQNEAQ. The CDR3 sequence is CASSLTTDYEQYF. CDR3 bases: TGTGCCAGCAGCCTTACAACAGATTACGAGCAGTACTTC.

This clonotype was counted many times. The J gene is TRBJ1-1, the V gene TRBV27, with D possibly matching TRBD1 (6 bases). The CDR3 has 17 residues. Germline V CDR1 and CDR2: MNHEY, SMNVEV (reference sequence). V was cut by 5 bases and J by 1 base, with 20 bases left in between. The CDR3 coding sequence is TGTGCCAGCAGTGCTCGCGGGGGACAAGGACAGAACACTGAAGCTTTCTTT. This sequence encodes CASSARGGQGQNTEAFF.

This clonotype was found many times. The chain recombines TRBV27 with TRBJ1-2; 10 bases align to TRBD1. The junction had 4 bases not matched to a gene; V was cut back by 4 bases and J by 8 bases. CDR3 length: 13 amino acids. Germline V gives CDR1 MNHEY, CDR2 SMNVEV (reference sequence). CDR3 residues: CASSWDRGGGYTF. CDR3 in DNA: TGTGCCAGCAGTTGGGACAGGGGTGGGGGCTACACCTTC.

Ten or more counts support this clonotype. The chain recombines TRBV3-1 with TRBJ1-5; D is ambiguous. Trimming shortened V by 1 base and J by 5 bases, and 9 bases separated the two germline ends. The CDR3 is 14 amino acids. Germline CDR1 LGHDT, CDR2 YNNKEL (reference sequence). CDR3 sequence: CASSQGGGYQPQHF. CDR3 DNA sequence: TGTGCCAGCAGCCAAGGGGGAGGATATCAGCCCCAGCATTTT.

This clonotype was counted many times. The chain is built from TRBV4-1 and TRBJ1-2; D may be TRBD1 (5 bases). Germline values: CDR1 MGHRA, CDR2 YSYEKL. The CDR3 is 16 amino acids. V shed 3 bases and J shed 10 bases, with 24 bases lying between them. Here the CDR3 reads CASSQEYPQGVGDYTF. In DNA, the CDR3 is TGCGCCAGCAGCCAGGAGTACCCTCAGGGCGTCGGGGACTACACCTTC.